This T cell receptor beta chain was recorded in a study of T cells in Graves' hyperthyroidism and ophthalmopathy. Study-level points and caveats: Blood held most thyroid clonotypes expanded above 0.001 frequency.

TCR beta CDR3 region amplification was performed from RNA transcripts. Researchers ran a first-round RT-PCR on the TCR CDR3 using the HTBI primer set. TCRdb processed the multiplex PCR reads anew with MiXCR; each CDR3 protein has one entry. Among approximately 430,000 distinct CDR3 sequences listed, 15% to 17% were seen once. V shed 3 bases and J shed 8 bases, with 13 bases lying between them. The CDR3 has 13 amino acids. The V gene's germline CDR1 is LNHDA and CDR2 SQIVND (reference sequence). Uncontrolled infection, other autoimmune disease, pregnancy and lactation each barred patients from inclusion. Diagnostic assessment was based on clinical symptoms, serum thyroxine and TRAb, thyroid ultrasound and orbital computed tomography. A remark on this clonotype: What it recognizes is unknown.

Sequenced sample: blood. The TCR sequence derives from a woman between 18 and 29 years old with Graves' hyperthyroidism. The chain carries TRBV19 and TRBJ1-2; D call uncertain. For the CDR3, the DNA is TGTGCCAGTAGTATTTCAATTTCGGTCGGCTACACCTTC. Encoded protein: CASSISISVGYTF.